Listed below are T cell receptor beta chains from one sample, sequenced in a study of blood T cell repertoires in COVID-19. Data came from immunoSEQ multiplex PCR; TCRdb stores just in-frame clones and leaves some out. The sample consists of fewer than 350,000 clones, approximately 90% of them appearing once. Sample: PBMCs or T cells enriched from blood (not recorded which). These receptors all stem from a middle-aged woman with acute COVID-19. Both conserved end residues are part of each CDR3. A D gene is named only where the DNA matches it firmly. Rows may omit the clone size; those that give it use once, few, many or a size class.

V gene	J gene	D gene	clone size	CDR3 protein	CDR3 DNA
TRBV20-1	TRBJ1-5	-	-	CSASRVYGSNQPQHF	TGCAGTGCTAGTCGGGTATATGGGAGCAATCAGCCCCAGCATTTT
TRBV30	TRBJ2-4	-	-	CAWAGDPKNIQYF	TGTGCCTGGGCAGGGGATCCCAAAAACATTCAGTACTTC
TRBV11-2	TRBJ1-1	-	-	CASSFSTGSTEAFF	TGTGCCAGCAGCTTCTCAACGGGTAGCACTGAAGCTTTCTTT
TRBV4-2	TRBJ2-1	TRBD2	-	CASSQDRSRTSGGNEQFF	TGTGCCAGCAGCCAAGATAGGTCTCGGACTAGCGGGGGGAATGAGCAGTTCTTC
TRBV19	TRBJ2-1	TRBD2	-	CASSEIGTSGWEQFF	TGTGCCAGTAGTGAGATTGGGACTAGCGGGTGGGAGCAGTTCTTC
TRBV28	TRBJ2-7	-	-	CASSPITETYEQYF	TGTGCCAGCAGTCCCATAACGGAGACCTACGAGCAGTACTTC
TRBV30	TRBJ2-4	TRBD2	-	CAWDDSGGKNIQYF	TGTGCCTGGGACGATAGCGGGGGGAAAAACATTCAGTACTTC
TRBV12-3/TRBV12-4	TRBJ2-1	-	-	CASSSTNYNEQFF	TGTGCCAGCAGTTCGACTAACTACAATGAGCAGTTCTTC
TRBV7-6	TRBJ2-1	-	-	CASSSTFSSYNEQFF	TGTGCCAGCAGCTCTACGTTTTCCTCCTACAATGAGCAGTTCTTC
TRBV28	TRBJ2-7	TRBD2	-	CASRGGGANEQYF	TGTGCCAGCCGTGGGGGGGGTGCCAACGAGCAGTACTTC
TRBV3-1/TRBV3-2	TRBJ1-6	TRBD1	-	CASSQKTGTYNSPLHF	TGTGCCAGCAGCCAAAAGACAGGGACCTATAATTCACCCCTCCACTTT
TRBV28	TRBJ2-7	-	-	CASSPLAPHLSYEQYF	TGTGCCAGCAGTCCTCTAGCGCCCCACCTATCCTACGAGCAGTACTTC
TRBV18	TRBJ2-3	-	-	CASSSSGVTDTQYF	TGTGCCAGCTCATCCTCAGGGGTCACAGATACGCAGTATTTT
TRBV5-6	TRBJ2-7	-	-	CASSRDRRYEQYF	TGTGCCAGCAGTCGAGACAGGCGATACGAGCAGTACTTC
TRBV18	TRBJ1-5	TRBD1	-	CASSEQGRIYSNQPQHF	TGTGCCAGCTCGGAACAGGGGCGAATTTATAGCAATCAGCCCCAGCATTTT
TRBV5-6	TRBJ2-1	TRBD2	-	CASSPSLSQRGSYNEQFF	TGTGCCAGCAGCCCCTCTCTGTCCCAGCGGGGCTCCTACAATGAGCAGTTCTTC
TRBV27	TRBJ2-7	-	-	CASSLSPGSPYEQYF	TGTGCCAGCAGTTTATCACCGGGATCCCCCTACGAGCAGTACTTC
TRBV28	TRBJ2-3	TRBD2	-	CASSFSSGRAPLSTDTQYF	TGTGCCAGCAGTTTCTCCAGCGGGAGGGCCCCTTTAAGCACAGATACGCAGTATTTT
TRBV6-5	TRBJ1-6	-	-	CASSQQNYNSPLHF	TGTGCCAGCAGCCAACAGAACTATAATTCACCCCTCCACTTT
TRBV5-8	TRBJ2-1	TRBD2	-	CASSLIAGMYNEQFF	TGTGCCAGCAGCTTGATAGCGGGGATGTACAATGAGCAGTTCTTC
TRBV5-8	TRBJ1-5	-	-	CASSPAGGAIRTQHF	TGTGCCAGCAGCCCCGCTGGGGGGGCGATTAGGACCCAGCATTTT
TRBV9	TRBJ2-7	-	-	CASSPGLGLGRYEQYF	TGTGCCAGCAGCCCCGGCTTGGGACTCGGACGCTACGAGCAGTACTTC
TRBV2	TRBJ2-3	-	once	CASRAYVGKGTDTQYF	TGTGCCAGCAGGGCTTATGTGGGAAAGGGGACAGATACGCAGTATTTT
TRBV6-5	TRBJ2-3	-	-	CASSRAGTRQYF	TGTGCCAGCAGCCGCGCCGGGACTCGACAGTATTTT
TRBV5-1	TRBJ1-3	-	once	CASSQGTTSSGNTIYF	TGCGCCAGCAGCCAAGGGACAACTTCCTCTGGAAACACCATATATTTT
TRBV11-3	TRBJ1-3	TRBD1	-	CASSWRQGTGNTIYF	TGTGCCAGCAGCTGGAGACAGGGAACTGGAAACACCATATATTTT
TRBV5-1	TRBJ1-6	-	-	CASSLEAPVLGSPLHF	TGCGCCAGCAGCTTGGAAGCGCCGGTATTAGGTTCACCCCTCCACTTT
TRBV7-9	TRBJ2-7	TRBD1	-	CASSPRGQDEQYF	TGTGCCAGCAGCCCAAGGGGACAGGACGAGCAGTACTTC
TRBV19	TRBJ1-2	TRBD1	-	CASSMGTGAYGYTF	TGTGCCAGTAGTATGGGGACAGGGGCCTATGGCTACACCTTC
TRBV5-1	TRBJ2-7	TRBD1	-	CASSLSGTGAYEQYF	TGCGCCAGCAGCTTATCCGGGACAGGGGCCTACGAGCAGTACTTC